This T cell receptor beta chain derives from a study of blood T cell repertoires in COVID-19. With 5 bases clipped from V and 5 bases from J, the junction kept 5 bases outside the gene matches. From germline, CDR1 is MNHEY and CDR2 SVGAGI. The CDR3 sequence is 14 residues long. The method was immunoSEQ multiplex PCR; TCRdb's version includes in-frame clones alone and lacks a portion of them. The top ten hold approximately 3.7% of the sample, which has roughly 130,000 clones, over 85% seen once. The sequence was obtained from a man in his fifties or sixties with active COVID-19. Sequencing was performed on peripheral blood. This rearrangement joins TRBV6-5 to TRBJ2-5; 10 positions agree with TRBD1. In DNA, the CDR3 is TGTGCCAGCAGTAGGACAGGGGGGGTCGAGACCCAGTACTTC. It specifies CASSRTGGVETQYF.